This note documents a single T cell receptor (beta chain) sequence. The data are from a study of blood T cell repertoires in COVID-19. The overall study: Researchers got acute and convalescent COVID-19 samples from the United States, Italy and Spain. The cDNA or gDNA used as material had been derived from T cells, B-cell-depleted T cells, or PBMCs.

Source study methods: How many nucleated cells were present was estimated from reference gene primer amplification. The assay was immunoSEQ multiplex PCR, and TCRdb's table has in-frame clones only and misses some. V and J calls and clone size are given by that table; D and trimming were obtained from the DNA. The repertoire has 140,000 or so clones, 60% to 85% of them found once; the top ten carry 16%. Between the trimmed V and J ends, which lost 0 bases and 7 bases, there was a span of 9 bases. The CDR3 is 13 amino acids. The germline V gene has CDR1 MNHEY and CDR2 SVGAGI. The clonotype was recovered from a man aged 45-65 years with acute or convalescent COVID-19. The J gene is TRBJ1-2, the V gene TRBV6-5; D not resolved. Sequencing was done on a sample of peripheral blood. CDR3 sequence reads: CASSYSKSGGYTF. DNA of the CDR3: TGTGCCAGCAGTTACTCGAAAAGCGGTGGCTACACCTTC.